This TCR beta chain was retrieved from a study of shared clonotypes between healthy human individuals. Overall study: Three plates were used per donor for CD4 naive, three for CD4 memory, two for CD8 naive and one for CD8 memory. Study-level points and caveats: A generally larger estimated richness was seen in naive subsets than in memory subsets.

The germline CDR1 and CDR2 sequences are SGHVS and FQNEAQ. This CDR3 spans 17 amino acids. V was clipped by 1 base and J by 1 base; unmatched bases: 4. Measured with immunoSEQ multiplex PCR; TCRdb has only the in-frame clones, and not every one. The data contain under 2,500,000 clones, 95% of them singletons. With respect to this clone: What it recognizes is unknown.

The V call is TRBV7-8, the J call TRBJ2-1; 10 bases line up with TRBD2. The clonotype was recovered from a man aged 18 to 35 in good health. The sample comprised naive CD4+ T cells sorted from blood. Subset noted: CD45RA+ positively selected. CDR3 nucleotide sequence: TGTGCCAGCAGCTTAGAACCGGGACTAGCGTCCTACAATGAGCAGTTCTTC. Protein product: CASSLEPGLASYNEQFF.